Listed below are T cell receptor beta chains from one sample, sequenced in a study of a mutant IDH1 vaccine in newly diagnosed glioma. No cognate antigen is known for these TCRs. Some clones are missing from TCRdb's copy, which holds only in-frame ones; the method was immunoSEQ multiplex PCR. The sample lists tens of thousands of clones, about 90% occurring once. The material was PBMCs, obtained from a glioma patient whose treatment included an IDH1 peptide vaccine. The receptors were sampled from a man aged 18 to 29 with glioma. The CDR3 runs from the conserved cysteine through the conserved F or W. Each record gives: clone size, D gene, V gene, J gene, CDR3 DNA, CDR3 protein. The D gene is left open where the match is weak. Some rows mark clone size as missing; the rest say once, few, many or name a class of expanded clone.

.	TRBD2	TRBV4-2	TRBJ2-1	TGTGCCAGCAGCCAAGACCGACTAGCGGGATGTTGCAATGAGCAGTTCTTC	CASSQDRLAGCCNEQFF
.	TRBD1	TRBV6-5	TRBJ2-2	TGTGCCAGCAGTTACCGACAGGGGACCGGGGAGCTGTTTTTT	CASSYRQGTGELFF
few	TRBD1	TRBV10-3	TRBJ1-2	TGTGCCATCAGTGAACTGAGGGACAGGGCGAACTATGGCTACACCTTC	CAISELRDRANYGYTF
.	.	TRBV5-4	TRBJ1-1	TGTGCCAGCAGCTTGGAGGTGGGTGAAGCTTTCTTT	CASSLEVGEAFF
.	.	TRBV20-1	TRBJ1-2	TGCCGGGAGGGGGGTAACTATGGCTACACCTTC	CREGGNYGYTF
.	.	TRBV4-1	TRBJ1-1	TGCGCCAGCAGCCAGTCAAGAGGGTGGACGGAAGCTTTCTTT	CASSQSRGWTEAFF
.	TRBD2	TRBV30	TRBJ2-1	TGTGCCTGGAGTCCACGTCTGGCGGGACTAGGCCATGAGCAGTTCTTC	CAWSPRLAGLGHEQFF
once	TRBD2	TRBV30	TRBJ2-2	TGTGCCTGGAGGTCTCTAGCGGCAACCGGGGAGCTGTTTTTT	CAWRSLAATGELFF
.	.	TRBV7-8	TRBJ2-7	TGTGCCAGCAGCTTAAGGGGCAGGGAAGACGAGCAGTACTTC	CASSLRGREDEQYF
few	.	TRBV10-3	TRBJ1-1	TGTGCCATCAGTGAAAGGGGAGGGAGAACTGAAGCTTTCTTT	CAISERGGRTEAFF
.	.	TRBV6-5	TRBJ2-2	TGTGCCAGCAGTCGAACCACAACAGGGAGGGAGCTGTTTTTT	CASSRTTTGRELFF
.	.	TRBV10-3	TRBJ1-2	TGTGCCATCAGGGACAGTAGAAACTATGGCTACACCTTC	CAIRDSRNYGYTF
.	TRBD1	TRBV5-6	TRBJ1-4	TGTGCCAGCAGCCCCGACAGGGGCGAAAAACTGTTTTTT	CASSPDRGEKLFF
.	TRBD2	TRBV5-4	TRBJ2-2	TGTGCCAGCAGCTCCATACCTAGCGGGAACACCGGGGAGCTGTTTTTT	CASSSIPSGNTGELFF
.	.	TRBV15	TRBJ2-7	TGTGCCACCAGCAGAGGGGAGGCCAGTCGCCACGAGCAGTACTTC	CATSRGEASRHEQYF
.	.	TRBV28	TRBJ2-2	TGTGCCAGCGAGGACAGAAACACCGGGGAGCTGTTTTTT	CASEDRNTGELFF
.	.	TRBV29-1	TRBJ1-1	TGCAGCGTGAACGCGGCTGGGAGTGAAGCTTTCTTT	CSVNAAGSEAFF
.	.	TRBV9	TRBJ1-1	TGTGCCAGCAGCGTACGGGGGTCGAACACTGAAGCTTTCTTT	CASSVRGSNTEAFF
.	.	TRBV5-4	TRBJ1-4	TGTGCCAGCAGCTTAAAGACACTGGCTAATGAAAAACTGTTTTTT	CASSLKTLANEKLFF
.	.	TRBV4-2	TRBJ2-7	TGTGCCAGCAGCCAGGGGGTAGGGTACGAGCAGTACTTC	CASSQGVGYEQYF
.	.	TRBV5-1	TRBJ1-4	TGCGCCAGCTCCGGGGGGACTGGTAATGAAAAACTGTTTTTT	CASSGGTGNEKLFF
.	.	TRBV4-2	TRBJ1-4	TGTGCCAGCAGCCAAGCGACAACAACTAATGAAAAACTGTTTTTT	CASSQATTTNEKLFF
.	TRBD1	TRBV6-5	TRBJ1-1	TGTGCCAGCAGATCCGACAGGGAGACTGAAGCTTTCTTT	CASRSDRETEAFF
.	.	TRBV28	TRBJ1-3	TGTGCCAGCAGTTTTACGTTGAGCTCTGGAAACACCATATATTTT	CASSFTLSSGNTIYF
.	TRBD2	TRBV6-5	TRBJ2-7	TGTGCCACCTCTACCCTAGCGGGCGACTCCTACGAGCAGTACTTC	CATSTLAGDSYEQYF
once	.	TRBV19	TRBJ1-2	TGTGCCAGTAGTATTGGTCAGGGAGTCGGGGGCTACACCTTC	CASSIGQGVGGYTF
.	.	TRBV4-3	TRBJ2-2	TGCGCCAGCAGCCAAGACGCGGCTAGCGCTAGCCCTAACACCGGGGAGCTGTTTTTT	CASSQDAASASPNTGELFF
.	.	TRBV5-6	TRBJ1-1	TGTGCCAGCAGCTTGGTCGCAGGCACCACTGAAGCTTTCTTT	CASSLVAGTTEAFF
.	.	TRBV29-1	TRBJ2-6	TGCAGCGTTCCGGGACCGAGCTCTGGGGCCAACGTCCTGACTTTC	CSVPGPSSGANVLTF
once	.	TRBV6-5	TRBJ1-2	TGTGCCAGCAGTCCCGGGCAGGGTATCTCTGGCTACACCTTC	CASSPGQGISGYTF
.	.	TRBV30	TRBJ2-3	TGTGCCTGGAGTGTACACGGGAGAACAGATACGCAGTATTTT	CAWSVHGRTDTQYF
once	.	TRBV19	TRBJ1-4	TGTGCCAGTACCTCATCTGGAAGTCGAGGTGAAAAACTGTTTTTT	CASTSSGSRGEKLFF
.	.	TRBV30	TRBJ2-5	TGTGCCTGGAGTAGGGCTAGCGTGAAAGAGACCCAGTACTTC	CAWSRASVKETQYF
.	.	TRBV2	TRBJ1-6	TGTGCCAGCAGTGAGTTGGGGTCTGCCGCCAATTCACCCCTCCACTTT	CASSELGSAANSPLHF
once	TRBD1	TRBV5-1	TRBJ1-1	TGCGCCAGCAGCTTCGGGACAGGGGGCTTTAACACTGAAGCTTTCTTT	CASSFGTGGFNTEAFF